This entry lists 11 T cell receptor beta chains sequenced from one sample in a study of blood T cell repertoires in COVID-19. TCRdb's copy holds only in-frame clones and misses some; the assay was immunoSEQ multiplex PCR. The table lists about 160,000 clones, more than 60% of them singletons. Sequenced: peripheral blood. These receptors came from a man aged 70 or older with acute or convalescent COVID-19.

This chain joins TRBV18 and TRBJ1-5; no firm D call. Germline V lookup: CDR1 KGHSH, CDR2 LQKENI. Trimming took 0 bases from V and 0 from J, leaving 12 bases between them. There are 17 residues in the CDR3. CDR3 in DNA: TGTGCCAGCTCACCACCTCTGGGCCGGGATAGCAATCAGCCCCAGCATTTT. Encoded protein: CASSPPLGRDSNQPQHF.

This clone was observed a handful of times. V gene TRBV7-2 combines with J gene TRBJ2-1; TRBD2 aligns across 11 bases. The CDR3 consists of 15 residues. CDR1 and CDR2 from the germline V gene are SGHTA and FQGNSA. Unmatched junction bases numbered 4, after V lost 1 base and J lost 8 bases. CDR3 in DNA: TGTGCCAGCAGCTTAGGGCTAGCGGGAGGACATGAGCAGTTCTTC. It yields the protein CASSLGLAGGHEQFF.

The chain has TRBV11-3 and TRBJ2-5, with 12 bases lining up with TRBD2. Germline values: CDR1 SGHNT, CDR2 YENEEA. The CDR3 totals 17 residues. Trimming cost V 0 bases and J 4 bases; bases outside gene matches: 6. The CDR3 region has the DNA TGTGCCAGCAGCTTAGAGCTAGCGGGAGGGCCAGGAGAGACCCAGTACTTC. This gives the protein CASSLELAGGPGETQYF.

This chain connects TRBV6-1 to TRBJ2-2; perhaps TRBD1 as D (6 bases). This CDR3 spans 15 amino acids. Germline V CDR1 and CDR2: MNHNS, SASEGT. V lost 2 bases to trimming and J lost 5 bases, with 12 bases between them. The CDR3: CASSEYGGGTGELFF. DNA of the CDR3: TGTGCCAGCAGTGAATATGGGGGCGGGACCGGGGAGCTGTTTTTT.

This chain links TRBV4-1 with TRBJ1-2; 7 bases match TRBD1. Trimming took 0 bases from V and 10 from J; bases not matched to a gene: 8. Germline CDR1 and CDR2: MGHRA and YSYEKL. There are 14 residues in the CDR3. CDR3 residues: CASSQDSAGTDYTF. The CDR3, as DNA: TGCGCCAGCAGCCAAGATAGCGCCGGGACAGACTACACCTTC.

This chain joins TRBV18 and TRBJ2-3, with D tentatively TRBD2 (5 bases). From germline, CDR1 is KGHSH and CDR2 LQKENI. CDR3 length: 13 residues. The V end was cut by 6 bases, the J end by 6 bases, with 13 bases between. CDR3 nucleotide sequence: TGTGCCAGCTCCCGAGTAGGGAGCGATACGCAGTATTTT. Translation: CASSRVGSDTQYF.

The chain carries TRBV9 and TRBJ1-2; 9 nucleotides match TRBD1. The length of the CDR3 is 14 residues. Germline V gene lookup returns CDR1 SGDLS and CDR2 YYNGEE. Losses at the gene ends were 3 bases for V and 4 bases for J; bases not matched to a gene: 4. Here the CDR3 DNA reads TGTGCCAGCAGCGGGACAGGGGTTGGCTATGGCTACACCTTC. This codes for CASSGTGVGYGYTF.

This chain links TRBV5-5 with TRBJ1-5, with 7 bases that match TRBD1. Germline V gene data show CDR1 as SGHKS and CDR2 as YYEKEE (reference sequence). V was pared by 4 bases and J by 1 base, with 8 bases of the junction left unmatched. The CDR3 is 16 residues long. The CDR3 sequence: CASSPETGISNQPQHF. The CDR3 DNA reads TGTGCCAGCAGCCCTGAGACAGGGATCAGCAATCAGCCCCAGCATTTT.

The chain carries TRBV4-3 and TRBJ2-1; 9 positions match TRBD2. The germline gives CDR1 LGHNA, CDR2 YSLEER. The CDR3 extends over 17 amino acids. The J segment lost 4 bases and the V segment lost 0 bases, leaving 7 bases of the junction unmatched. For the CDR3, the DNA is TGCGCCAGCAGCCAAGACCCCGGGACTAGCTTGTACAATGAGCAGTTCTTC. It encodes CASSQDPGTSLYNEQFF.

This clone was found a few times. The rearrangement joins TRBV10-3 to TRBJ1-1; TRBD1 agrees at 8 bases. Germline CDR1 ENHRY, CDR2 SYGVKD. The V segment lost 8 bases and the J segment 1 base; nucleotides outside the gene matches: 9. The CDR3 totals 15 residues. As DNA, the CDR3 is TGTGCCATCTGCGAGACAGGGGATGAGAACACTGAAGCTTTCTTT. Its translation is CAICETGDENTEAFF.

The chain links TRBV10-3 to TRBJ2-4; a weak D match, TRBD1 (5 bases). Germline CDR1 is ENHRY and CDR2 is SYGVKD. V was cut by 7 bases and J by 4 bases, with 11 bases left in between. The CDR3 runs 13 residues. Written as DNA, the CDR3 is TGTGCCATCATTGCGGCAGGGAAAAACATTCAGTACTTC. Its translation: CAIIAAGKNIQYF.